In this sample, the clone carrying this T cell receptor beta chain turned up many times. These data are taken from a study of regulatory T cells in long-lasting Graves disease. The time point: newly diagnosed GD, antithyroid drugs for less than 3 months. Researchers made the TCR library from RNA that was extracted from PBMCs. Construction of TCR beta libraries relied on iRepertoire HTBI primers and on Arm-PCR targeting CDR3 regions. TCRdb analysed the multiplex PCR reads with MiXCR anew, one entry per CDR3 protein. Of some 400,000 distinct CDR3 sequences in the sample, 15% were seen once. The same sample was also studied in work on T cells in Graves' hyperthyroidism and ophthalmopathy. As reported in that work: Across 18 months, stable Graves' hyperthyroidism was marked by no progression to ophthalmopathy. Ophthalmopathy was separated from stable hyperthyroidism by a 13 V-J model.

The sequences come from peripheral blood mononuclear cells (PBMCs), collected at new diagnosis, from a patient treated with antithyroid drugs. The receptor's source is a woman in her 30s with Graves disease.

This CDR3 reads CASSLWSSDTQYF. CDR3 coding DNA: TGTGCCAGCAGCTTATGGTCATCAGATACGCAGTATTTT. The chain carries TRBV7-3 and TRBJ2-3; D not resolved. CDR1 is SGHTA, CDR2 FQGTGA, per germline. The V and J ends lost 2 bases and 4 bases respectively, with 7 bases between them. The CDR3 is made up of 13 amino acids.